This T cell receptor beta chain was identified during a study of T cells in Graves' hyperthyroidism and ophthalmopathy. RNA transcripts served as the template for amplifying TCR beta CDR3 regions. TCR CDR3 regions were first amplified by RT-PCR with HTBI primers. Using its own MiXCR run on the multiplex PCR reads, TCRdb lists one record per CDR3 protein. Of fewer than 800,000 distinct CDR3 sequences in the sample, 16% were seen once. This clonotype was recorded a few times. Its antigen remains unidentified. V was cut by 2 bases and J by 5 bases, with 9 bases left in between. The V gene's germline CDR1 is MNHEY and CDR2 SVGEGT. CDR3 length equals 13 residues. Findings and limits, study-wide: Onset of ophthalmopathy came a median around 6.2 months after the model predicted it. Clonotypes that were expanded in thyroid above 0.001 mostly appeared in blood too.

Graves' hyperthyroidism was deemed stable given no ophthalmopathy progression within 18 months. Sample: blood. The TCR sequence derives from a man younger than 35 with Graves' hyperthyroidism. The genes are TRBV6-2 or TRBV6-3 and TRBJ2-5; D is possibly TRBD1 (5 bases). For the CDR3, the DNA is TGTGCCAGCAGTTACCTCAGGGATGAGACCCAGTACTTC. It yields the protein CASSYLRDETQYF.